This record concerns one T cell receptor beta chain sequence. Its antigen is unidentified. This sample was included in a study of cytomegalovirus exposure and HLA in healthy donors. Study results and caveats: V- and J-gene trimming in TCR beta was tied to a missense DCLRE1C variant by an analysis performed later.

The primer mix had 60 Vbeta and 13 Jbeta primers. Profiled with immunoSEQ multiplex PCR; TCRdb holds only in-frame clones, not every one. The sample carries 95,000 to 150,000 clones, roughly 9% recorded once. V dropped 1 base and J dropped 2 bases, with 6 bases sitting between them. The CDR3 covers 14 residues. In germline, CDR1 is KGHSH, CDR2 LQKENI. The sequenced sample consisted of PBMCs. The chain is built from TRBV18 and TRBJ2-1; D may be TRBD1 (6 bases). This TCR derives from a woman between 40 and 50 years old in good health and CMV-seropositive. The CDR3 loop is CASSPRDTYNEQFF. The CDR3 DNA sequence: TGTGCCAGCTCACCACGGGACACCTACAATGAGCAGTTCTTC.